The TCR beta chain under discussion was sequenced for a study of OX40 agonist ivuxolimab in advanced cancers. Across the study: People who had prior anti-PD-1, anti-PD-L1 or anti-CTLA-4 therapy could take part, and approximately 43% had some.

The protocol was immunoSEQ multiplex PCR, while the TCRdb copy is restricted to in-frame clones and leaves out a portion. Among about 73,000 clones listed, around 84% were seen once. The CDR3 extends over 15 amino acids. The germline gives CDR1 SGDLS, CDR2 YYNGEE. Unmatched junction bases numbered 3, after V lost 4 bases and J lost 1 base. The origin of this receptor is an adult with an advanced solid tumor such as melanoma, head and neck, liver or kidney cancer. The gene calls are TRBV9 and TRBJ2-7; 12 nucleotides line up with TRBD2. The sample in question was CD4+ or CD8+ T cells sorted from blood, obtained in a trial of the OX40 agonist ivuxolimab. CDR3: CASSSLAGGSYEQYF. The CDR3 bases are TGTGCCAGCAGCTCACTAGCGGGGGGTTCCTACGAGCAGTACTTC.